These 30 T cell receptor beta chains were all obtained from the same sample, sequenced in a study of blood T cell repertoires in COVID-19. Profiling relied on immunoSEQ multiplex PCR, and the TCRdb table lists in-frame clones only, not all of them. Of about 250,000 clones in the sample, about nine tenths were seen once. Sequencing was performed on peripheral blood. The receptors derive from a woman aged 40 to 49 who had recovered from COVID-19.

This clone was counted once. As DNA, the CDR3 is TGTGCCAGCAGCTTAGGACAGGGGGTGAAAGAGCAGTACTTC. Its translation: CASSLGQGVKEQYF. J is TRBJ2-7 and V is TRBV7-9; TRBD1 matches at 9 bases. The CDR3 loop spans 14 amino acids. Germline values: CDR1 SEHNR, CDR2 FQNEAQ (reference sequence). The trim removed 1 base at V and 7 bases at J, leaving 5 bases unmatched.

This chain uses TRBV6-4 with TRBJ2-1, with 14 bases aligning to TRBD2. The CDR3 is 16 residues long. J lost 9 bases, V lost 4 bases, and 8 bases had no gene match. CDR1 is MRHNA, CDR2 SNTAGT, per germline. The CDR3 loop reads CASSASGLAGGTEQFF. The CDR3 DNA is TGTGCCAGCAGTGCATCAGGACTAGCGGGAGGTACTGAGCAGTTCTTC.

The rearrangement joins TRBV30 to TRBJ2-1; no firm D call. The germline gives CDR1 GTSNPN, CDR2 SVGIG (reference sequence). The CDR3 loop spans 16 amino acids. V was cut by 3 bases and J by 3 bases, with 18 bases left in between. The CDR3 DNA follows: TGTGCCTGGAGAGAGAATTGGGCCACCGACTACAATGAGCAGTTCTTC. It translates to CAWRENWATDYNEQFF. The full variable domain, in which reference TRBV30 and TRBJ2-1 provide the parts outside the CDR3, is SQTIHQWPATLVQPVGSPLSLECTVEGTSNPNLYWYRQAAGRGLQLLFYSVGIGQISSEVPQNLSASRPQDRQFILSSKKLLLSDSGFYLCAWRENWATDYNEQFFGPGTRLTVL.

CDR3 sequence (DNA): TGTGCCAGCAGCTCAACTGGCGGGAGGGCCAGCGCCTACAATGAGCAGTTCTTC. Its protein is CASSSTGGRASAYNEQFF. The V call is TRBV27, the J call TRBJ2-1; 9 bases agree with TRBD2. CDR1 is MNHEY and CDR2 is SMNVEV in the germline V gene (reference sequence). V trimming: 6 bases; J trimming: 2 bases; junction bases outside the gene matches: 14. CDR3 length equals 18 residues.

This clone was seen a handful of times. The V and J genes are TRBV27 and TRBJ2-3; tentative D call: TRBD2 (6 bases). The V end lost 6 bases, the J end lost 0 bases, and 16 bases lay between the germline ends. Germline CDR1 MNHEY, CDR2 SMNVEV (reference sequence). The CDR3 loop spans 16 amino acids. CDR3 bases: TGTGCCAGCAGCCGAACCGGGGGTGCTAGCACAGATACGCAGTATTTT. Protein: CASSRTGGASTDTQYF.

The chain recombines TRBV30 with TRBJ2-6; D is unclear. CDR1 is GTSNPN and CDR2 is SVGIG in the germline V gene (reference sequence). This CDR3 spans 15 amino acids. V was clipped by 0 bases and J by 2 bases, with 8 bases between them. The CDR3 DNA reads as TGTGCCTGGAGTGTAACAAGCGCTGGGGCCAACGTCCTGACTTTC. Translation: CAWSVTSAGANVLTF. Full variable domain (missing parts from reference TRBV30 and TRBJ2-6): SQTIHQWPATLVQPVGSPLSLECTVEGTSNPNLYWYRQAAGRGLQLLFYSVGIGQISSEVPQNLSASRPQDRQFILSSKKLLLSDSGFYLCAWSVTSAGANVLTFGAGSRLTVL.

This chain connects TRBV30 to TRBJ1-4; no clear D. Trimming shortened V by 4 bases and J by 5 bases, and 11 bases separated the two germline ends. Germline lookup yields CDR1 GTSNPN and CDR2 SVGIG (reference sequence). CDR3 length: 13 amino acids. The CDR3 loop reads CAWTGRENEKLFF. In DNA, the CDR3 is TGTGCCTGGACAGGACGGGAGAATGAAAAACTGTTTTTT.

The chain couples TRBV5-1 to TRBJ2-5; 9 nucleotides align to TRBD2. The CDR3 runs 15 residues. Germline lookup yields CDR1 SGHRS and CDR2 YFSETQ. V was pared by 0 bases and J by 3 bases, with 3 bases of the junction left unmatched. The CDR3 protein is CASSLGASGKETQYF. CDR3 DNA: TGCGCCAGCAGCTTGGGGGCTAGCGGGAAAGAGACCCAGTACTTC.

In its sample, this clone was seen many times. This chain's CDR3 is CASTAGGPPLEQFF. The CDR3 nucleotides are TGTGCCAGCACGGCGGGAGGGCCCCCACTTGAGCAGTTCTTC. The chain employs TRBV2 and TRBJ2-1; TRBD2 matches 9 bases. The CDR3 extends over 14 amino acids. Germline CDR1 and CDR2: SNHLY and FYNNEI. V shed 7 bases, J shed 9 bases, and the junction held 10 bases outside the gene matches.

The chain employs TRBV5-4 and TRBJ2-7, with 10 bases aligning to TRBD1. The CDR3 runs 17 residues. V lost 3 bases to trimming and J lost 3 bases; unmatched junction nucleotides: 12. Germline lookup yields CDR1 SGHNT and CDR2 YYREEE (reference sequence). The CDR3 coding sequence is TGTGCCAGCAGCTCCCCGGGACAGGGGACGGGGGACTACGAGCAGTACTTC. Encoded protein: CASSSPGQGTGDYEQYF. Variable domain in full (rest from reference TRBV5-4 and TRBJ2-7): ETGVTQSPTHLIKTRGQQVTLRCSSQSGHNTVSWYQQALGQGPQFIFQYYREEENGRGNFPPRFSGLQFPNYSSELNVNALELDDSALYLCASSSPGQGTGDYEQYFGPGTRLTVT.

CDR3 in amino acids: CASSWQGSQTQYF. The CDR3 nucleotides read TGTGCCAGCAGTTGGCAGGGATCGCAGACCCAGTACTTC. The chain combines TRBV27 with TRBJ2-5; D possibly corresponds to TRBD1 (5 bases). Between the trimmed V and J ends, which lost 4 bases and 6 bases, there was a span of 12 bases. CDR3 size: 13 residues. Germline CDR1 and CDR2: MNHEY and SMNVEV (reference sequence).

DNA of the CDR3: TGTGCCAGCAGTTTAATGCAGGGTAGTGAAAAACTGTTTTTT. Its translation is CASSLMQGSEKLFF. The V call is TRBV27, the J call TRBJ1-4; a weak D match, TRBD1 (5 bases). Germline values: CDR1 MNHEY, CDR2 SMNVEV (reference sequence). The CDR3 length is 14 residues. V gave up 2 bases and J gave up 7 bases, with 11 bases separating them.

In this sample, this clone turned up a few times. The J gene is TRBJ1-5, the V gene TRBV6-1; 8 positions agree with TRBD1. The germline CDR1 and CDR2 sequences are MNHNS and SASEGT. Germline trimming cut 0 bases from V and 9 bases from J; bases unmatched to any gene: 7. CDR3 length: 15 residues. The CDR3 sequence is CASSEAGQASGPQHF. As DNA, the CDR3 is TGTGCCAGCAGTGAAGCGGGACAGGCTTCAGGGCCCCAGCATTTT.

This chain joins TRBV5-6 and TRBJ1-1; 9 bases match TRBD1. V shed 4 bases, J shed 7 bases, and the junction held 11 bases outside the gene matches. The germline V gene has CDR1 SGHDT and CDR2 YYEEEE. There are 15 residues in the CDR3. This CDR3 is CASSPGTGYVGEAFF. CDR3 nucleotides: TGTGCCAGCAGCCCTGGGACAGGGTATGTCGGTGAAGCTTTCTTT.

This chain connects TRBV5-1 to TRBJ2-3, with 10 bases lining up with TRBD2. Per the germline V gene, CDR1 is SGHRS and CDR2 is YFSETQ. The CDR3 length is 15 residues. The V segment lost 0 bases and the J segment 6 bases; nucleotides outside the gene matches: 4. The CDR3 is CASSLVSGRADTQYF. Written as DNA, the CDR3 is TGCGCCAGCAGCTTGGTGAGCGGGAGGGCCGATACGCAGTATTTT.

The V gene is TRBV27, the J gene TRBJ1-5, with TRBD1 matching over 8 bases. J was trimmed by 5 bases and V by 9 bases; bases with no gene match: 12. Per the germline V gene, CDR1 is MNHEY and CDR2 is SMNVEV (reference sequence). The CDR3 sequence is 15 residues long. The CDR3 protein is CASKGGTGLYQPQHF. The CDR3 region has the DNA TGTGCCAGTAAAGGAGGGACAGGTCTTTATCAGCCCCAGCATTTT.

This chain uses TRBV6-5 with TRBJ1-2; 9 bases line up with TRBD1. The CDR3 totals 14 residues. Germline CDR1 MNHEY, CDR2 SVGAGI. With V trimmed by 5 bases and J by 4 bases, 5 bases remained unmatched. The DNA for the CDR3 is TGTGCCAGCAGTCCCGCACAGGGGGCCTATGGCTACACCTTC. It is translated as CASSPAQGAYGYTF.

The V call is TRBV30, the J call TRBJ2-3, with TRBD1 matching 9 bases. Germline CDR1 reads GTSNPN; CDR2 reads SVGIG (reference sequence). The CDR3 is 14 amino acids. V shed 0 bases, J shed 6 bases, and the junction held 4 bases outside the gene matches. CDR3 protein: CAWSVGQGSDTQYF. DNA of the CDR3: TGTGCCTGGAGTGTAGGACAGGGGAGTGATACGCAGTATTTT.

This chain connects TRBV7-6 to TRBJ2-7; TRBD2 might be the D (6 bases). V lost 1 base to trimming and J lost 3 bases, with 13 bases between them. Germline V gives CDR1 SGHVS, CDR2 FNYEAQ. The CDR3 consists of 15 residues. The CDR3 here is CASSLEAGTLYEQYF. CDR3 nucleotides: TGTGCCAGCAGCTTAGAGGCGGGAACTCTCTACGAGCAGTACTTC. Complete variable domain (other parts from reference TRBV7-6 and TRBJ2-7): GAGVSQSPRYKVTKRGQDVALRCDPISGHVSLYWYRQALGQGPEFLTYFNYEAQQDKSGLPNDRFSAERPEGSISTLTIQRTEQRDSAMYRCASSLEAGTLYEQYFGPGTRLTVT.

DNA for the CDR3: TGCGCCAGCAGGGCCCGAGACAGACGAGGTGACATGAACACTGAAGCTTTCTTT. Translating it yields CASRARDRRGDMNTEAFF. The chain combines TRBV10-1 with TRBJ1-1, with D possibly TRBD1 on 5 matching bases. The ends were cut back, 6 bases at V and 0 bases at J, with 23 bases in the middle. Germline values: CDR1 WNHNN, CDR2 SYGVQD (reference sequence). There are 18 residues in the CDR3.

The chain combines TRBV19 with TRBJ2-7, with TRBD1 identical over 7 bases. The junction had 5 bases not matched to a gene; V was cut back by 3 bases and J by 0 bases. There are 15 residues in the CDR3. Germline V CDR1 and CDR2: LNHDA, SQIVND (reference sequence). The CDR3 DNA is TGTGCCAGTAGTATTTCCGGGACAGCCTCCTACGAGCAGTACTTC. It encodes CASSISGTASYEQYF.

The rearrangement joins TRBV11-2 to TRBJ2-1, with 7 positions matching TRBD2. CDR1 and CDR2 (germline): SGHAT, FQNNGV. The CDR3 extends over 15 amino acids. Trimming at V came to 1 base and at J to 5 bases, leaving 5 bases not matched to a gene. CDR3 residues: CASSLGLLADNEQFF. The CDR3 region has the DNA TGTGCCAGCAGCTTAGGGTTGCTAGCGGACAATGAGCAGTTCTTC.

This chain joins TRBV27 and TRBJ2-7; TRBD1 aligns across 7 bases. The CDR3 has 10 amino acids. The V gene's germline CDR1 is MNHEY and CDR2 SMNVEV (reference sequence). Trimming removed 11 bases from V and 5 bases from J; junction bases left unmatched: 3. Written as DNA, the CDR3 is TGTGCCGACGACAGGGACGAGCAGTACTTC. Encoded protein: CADDRDEQYF.

A few counts support this clone. The chain carries TRBV3-1 (or the pseudogene TRBV3-2) and TRBJ1-5; D is undetermined. V lost 0 bases and J 2 bases, leaving 8 bases between the germline ends. The CDR3 length is 15 residues. Germline V gene data show CDR1 as LGHDT and CDR2 as YNNKEL (reference sequence). The CDR3 nucleotides read TGTGCCAGCAGCCAAGATACGGTGGGCAATCAGCCCCAGCATTTT. Translated, it gives CASSQDTVGNQPQHF.

The chain recombines TRBV5-1 with TRBJ2-2, with 9 bases matching TRBD1. Trimming cost V 4 bases and J 3 bases; bases outside gene matches: 1. The germline V gene encodes CDR1 SGHRS and CDR2 YFSETQ. CDR3 length equals 14 residues. CDR3 nucleotides: TGCGCCAGCAGCCGGACAGGGGACACCGGGGAGCTGTTTTTT. Translation: CASSRTGDTGELFF. The full variable domain, rest sourced from reference TRBV5-1 and TRBJ2-2, is KAGVTQTPRYLIKTRGQQVTLSCSPISGHRSVSWYQQTPGQGLQFLFEYFSETQRNKGNFPGRFSGRQFSNSRSEMNVSTLELGDSALYLCASSRTGDTGELFFGEGSRLTVL.

The rearrangement joins TRBV24-1 to TRBJ2-7; D may be TRBD1 (6 bases). The V gene lost 6 bases and the J gene lost 2 bases, with 16 bases spanning the gap. Germline CDR1 reads KGHDR; CDR2 reads SFDVKD. This CDR3 has 15 amino acids. CDR3 in amino acids: CATSSDRKGAYEQYF. CDR3 bases: TGTGCCACCAGTTCTGACAGGAAAGGCGCCTACGAGCAGTACTTC.

The chain recombines TRBV27 with TRBJ1-1, with D maybe TRBD1 (5 bases). Trimming stripped 6 bases from V and 3 bases from J, with 14 bases between. Germline assignment: CDR1 MNHEY and CDR2 SMNVEV (reference sequence). This CDR3 spans 14 amino acids. The CDR3 coding sequence is TGTGCCAGCAGCCCAGGAGGGGCGCACACTGAAGCTTTCTTT. Protein product: CASSPGGAHTEAFF.

This chain connects TRBV19 to TRBJ2-7; 8 bases are a match to TRBD1. J was trimmed by 4 bases and V by 6 bases; bases with no gene match: 17. Germline CDR1 reads LNHDA; CDR2 reads SQIVND (reference sequence). The CDR3 runs to 17 residues. CDR3 protein: CASSPTRSRDRSYEQYF. The DNA for the CDR3 is TGTGCCAGTAGCCCGACGCGGTCTCGGGACAGGTCTTACGAGCAGTACTTC.

This clone was picked up one time. V and J are TRBV6-5 and TRBJ1-1; D remains unclear. CDR1 is MNHEY, CDR2 SVGAGI, per germline. CDR3 length: 13 residues. The V end lost 6 bases, the J end lost 2 bases, and 10 bases lay between the germline ends. CDR3 loop: CASRLRGNTEAFF. The DNA for the CDR3 is TGTGCCAGCAGACTACGGGGTAACACTGAAGCTTTCTTT.

V is TRBV5-1 and J is TRBJ2-7; the D is unclear. Germline lookup yields CDR1 SGHRS and CDR2 YFSETQ. V was shortened by 0 bases and J by 7 bases, with 5 bases between the two germline ends. The CDR3 has 11 residues. The CDR3 region has the DNA TGCGCCAGCAGCTTGGCTCGGGAGCAGTACTTC. This encodes CASSLAREQYF.